The source of this TCR beta chain is a study of T-cell reconstitution after alpha-beta-depleted transplantation in children. This clonotype was detected ten times or more. As it was prepared, the TCRbeta library received unique molecular identifiers. MiXCR was run by TCRdb on the PCR reads, yielding one entry per CDR3 protein. The table has 80,000 to 95,000 distinct CDR3 sequences, roughly 8.8% seen once. The CDR3 extends over 15 amino acids. Germline V CDR1 and CDR2: DFQATT, SNEGSKA (reference sequence). Trimming left V 0 bases short and J 5 bases short, with 13 bases between. The rearrangement links TRBV20-1 to TRBJ2-2; perhaps D is TRBD1 or TRBD2 (5 bases each). The source of this sequence is a human donor who donated a stem cell graft to a child with congenital amegakaryocytic thrombocytopenia. Material: PBMCs from the stem cell graft donor, obtained from the stem cell graft. The CDR3: CSARDGRGVTGELFF. The CDR3 nucleotides are TGCAGTGCTAGAGATGGAAGAGGGGTAACCGGGGAGCTGTTTTTT.